The 15 T cell receptor beta chains below were found in one sample sequenced in a study of blood T cells in healthy people across ages. A J-beta primer mix and a sample-barcoded 5' primer were used in a second PCR of roughly 7 to 12 cycles. One entry per CDR3 protein, called by TCRdb with MiXCR from the 5' RACE reads. Of about 650,000 distinct CDR3 sequences detected, roughly 30% appear once; the ten largest clones hold 15% to 19%. The sample taken for sequencing was blood. Every receptor here comes from a woman older than 75 in good health.

In its sample, this clonotype was seen many times. The DNA of the CDR3 is TGCGCCAGCAGCTTGAGTGGCGGGGAAGAGACCCAGTACTTC. Translation: CASSLSGGEETQYF. This chain connects TRBV5-1 to TRBJ2-5, with D possibly matching TRBD2 (6 bases). CDR3 size: 14 residues. V lost 1 base and J lost 3, with 10 bases in between. The V gene's germline CDR1 is SGHRS and CDR2 YFSETQ.

V gene TRBV12-3 or TRBV12-4 combines with J gene TRBJ2-3, with a tentative D call TRBD2 (5 bases). Trimming pared 4 bases from V and 0 bases from J, leaving 11 bases between. This CDR3 is built from 15 residues. The CDR3 region has the DNA TGTGCCAGCAGTTGGCGGGCAGTGAGCACAGATACGCAGTATTTT. Its translation: CASSWRAVSTDTQYF.

This clonotype was seen ten or more times. The gene calls are TRBV7-2 and TRBJ1-1; 7 nucleotides line up with TRBD1. This CDR3 has 12 residues. Germline V gene sequence: CDR1 SGHTA, CDR2 FQGNSA. V gave up 5 bases and J gave up 8 bases; unmatched junction bases: 5. The CDR3 sequence is CASSHRQGEAFF. The CDR3 DNA reads as TGTGCCAGCAGCCACCGACAGGGAGAAGCTTTCTTT.

This clonotype was counted between two and nine times. It may be a read error: a sequence one base away is much more abundant. The chain links TRBV15 to TRBJ2-1; possible D gene TRBD1, 7 bases. The better agreement between TRBJ2-7 and the DNA end casts doubt on the J call. Germline V gene lookup returns CDR1 LNHNV and CDR2 YYDKDF (reference sequence). The CDR3 runs 15 residues. This CDR3 reads CATRGGGYSYNEQYF. CDR3 coding DNA: TGTGCCACCCGAGGAGGGGGCTACTCCTACAATGAGCAGTACTTC.

The rearrangement uses TRBV4-2 and TRBJ2-3; 10 positions match TRBD2. V shed 6 bases, J shed 5 bases, and the junction held 2 bases outside the gene matches. The CDR3 runs to 13 residues. From germline, CDR1 is LGHNA and CDR2 YNFKEQ. In nucleotides, the CDR3 is TGTGCCAGCAGGCTAGCGGGAGTAGATACGCAGTATTTT. Protein product: CASRLAGVDTQYF.

The chain employs TRBV19 and TRBJ2-3, with 7 bases that match TRBD2. Germline V gene sequence: CDR1 LNHDA, CDR2 SQIVND (reference sequence). The CDR3 has 16 amino acids. Losses at the gene ends were 4 bases for V and 4 bases for J; bases not matched to a gene: 11. The CDR3 loop reads CASSRRTRGTADTQYF. The CDR3 coding sequence is TGTGCCAGTAGTAGACGGACTAGAGGGACCGCAGATACGCAGTATTTT.

This clonotype was seen more than once but under ten times. The chain uses TRBV7-9 and TRBJ2-1, with TRBD2 matching 10 bases. The V segment lost 5 bases and the J segment 6 bases; nucleotides outside the gene matches: 7. This CDR3 is built from 15 residues. CDR1 and CDR2 from the germline V gene are SEHNR and FQNEAQ (reference sequence). CDR3: CASSMRSGGANEQFF. In DNA form, the CDR3 reads TGTGCCAGCAGCATGCGAAGCGGGGGGGCCAATGAGCAGTTCTTC.

This clonotype was recorded at least ten times. This chain links TRBV28 with TRBJ2-1; TRBD1 is a possible D gene (6 bases). This CDR3 comprises 13 residues. In germline, CDR1 is MDHEN, CDR2 SYDVKM. The V gene lost 5 bases and the J gene lost 6 bases, with 11 bases spanning the gap. CDR3: CASSQGLGNEQFF. CDR3 coding DNA: TGTGCCAGCAGTCAGGGGCTTGGCAATGAGCAGTTCTTC.

This clonotype was counted a few times. This chain joins TRBV14 and TRBJ1-1; 9 bases match TRBD1. The germline CDR1 and CDR2 sequences are SGHDN and FVKESK. Unmatched junction bases numbered 10, after V lost 0 bases and J lost 5 bases. The CDR3 spans 17 residues. The DNA for the CDR3 is TGTGCCAGCAGCCAAGAAGTCGGGACAGGGTGGGGGACTGAAGCTTTCTTT. The encoded protein is CASSQEVGTGWGTEAFF.

This clonotype turned up a few times. This could be a read error, since a much larger clone is one nucleotide away. V is TRBV7-2 and J is TRBJ2-1; the D gene could be TRBD1 or TRBD2 (5 bases each). The CDR3 is made up of 15 amino acids. Germline CDR1 SGHTA, CDR2 FQGNSA. CDR3 nucleotide sequence: TGTGCCAGCGGCTTCTCTGGGGACGGACACAATGAGCAGTTCTTC. It yields the protein CASGFSGDGHNEQFF.

This clonotype was observed at least ten times. The chain is built from TRBV7-2 and TRBJ2-5, with D maybe TRBD1 (6 bases). The CDR3 spans 14 residues. Germline loops: CDR1 SGHTA, CDR2 FQGNSA. The ends were cut back, 5 bases at V and 4 bases at J, with 14 bases in the middle. In nucleotides, the CDR3 is TGTGCCAGCAGCCGAGGTGGGGGCCGAGAGACCCAGTACTTC. Amino acid sequence: CASSRGGGRETQYF. Using reference TRBV7-2 and TRBJ2-5 for the parts outside the CDR3, the full variable domain is GAGVSQSPSNKVTEKGKDVELRCDPISGHTALYWYRQSLGQGLEFLIYFQGNSAPDKSGLPSDRFSAERTGGSVSTLTIQRTQQEDSAVYLCASSRGGGRETQYFGPGTRLLVL.

This clonotype showed up just a few times. The CDR3: CASRGRGPSSNQPQHF. The CDR3 nucleotides are TGTGCCAGCAGGGGCAGGGGGCCAAGTAGCAATCAGCCCCAGCATTTT. The chain links TRBV2 to TRBJ1-5, with 8 nucleotides matching TRBD1. This CDR3 contains 16 residues. CDR1 and CDR2 (germline): SNHLY, FYNNEI. J gave up 0 bases and V 6 bases, and 7 bases lay outside the gene matches. Based on the CDR3 plus reference TRBV2 and TRBJ1-5, the full variable domain is EPEVTQTPSHQVTQMGQEVILRCVPISNHLYFYWYRQILGQKVEFLVSFYNNEISEKSEIFDDQFSVERPDGSNFTLKIRSTKLEDSAMYFCASRGRGPSSNQPQHFGDGTRLSIL.

This clonotype appeared a single time. This rearrangement joins TRBV21-1 to TRBJ2-6; TRBD1 reflects the table's D call only, with no check against the DNA. TRBV21-1 has pseudogene status. There are 22 residues in the CDR3. The CDR3 bases are TGTGCCAGCAGCAAACGAGAGGATCCGGGACAGGGGATGATTGGAGGGGCCAACGTCCTGACTTTC. It specifies CASSKREDPGQGMIGGANVLTF.

As concerns this clonotype: At one end the junction does not follow the germline gene, possibly because of a read error. The gene calls are TRBV7-9 and TRBJ2-1; TRBD1 agrees at 9 bases. Germline-derived CDR1 and CDR2 are SEHNR and FQNEAQ (reference sequence). This CDR3 is built from 20 residues. CDR3 residues: CANSFAATGGVRPPSNEQFF. The CDR3, as DNA: TGTGCCAACAGCTTCGCGGCAACAGGGGGCGTAAGGCCCCCTAGCAATGAGCAGTTCTTC.

This clonotype was seen ten or more times. V is TRBV18 and J is TRBJ1-5; D is possibly TRBD1 (6 bases). CDR1 is KGHSH and CDR2 is LQKENI in the germline V gene. The CDR3 is 15 residues long. V was pared by 4 bases and J by 6 bases, with 16 bases between. The CDR3 reads CASSRVPGGPQPQHF. The DNA of the CDR3 is TGTGCCAGCTCACGGGTTCCGGGGGGCCCTCAGCCCCAGCATTTT. Filled out from reference TRBV18 and TRBJ1-5, the complete variable domain reads NAGVMQNPRHLVRRRGQEARLRCSPMKGHSHVYWYRQLPEEGLKFMVYLQKENIIDESGMPKERFSAEFPKEGPSILRIQQVVRGDSAAYFCASSRVPGGPQPQHFGDGTRLSIL.